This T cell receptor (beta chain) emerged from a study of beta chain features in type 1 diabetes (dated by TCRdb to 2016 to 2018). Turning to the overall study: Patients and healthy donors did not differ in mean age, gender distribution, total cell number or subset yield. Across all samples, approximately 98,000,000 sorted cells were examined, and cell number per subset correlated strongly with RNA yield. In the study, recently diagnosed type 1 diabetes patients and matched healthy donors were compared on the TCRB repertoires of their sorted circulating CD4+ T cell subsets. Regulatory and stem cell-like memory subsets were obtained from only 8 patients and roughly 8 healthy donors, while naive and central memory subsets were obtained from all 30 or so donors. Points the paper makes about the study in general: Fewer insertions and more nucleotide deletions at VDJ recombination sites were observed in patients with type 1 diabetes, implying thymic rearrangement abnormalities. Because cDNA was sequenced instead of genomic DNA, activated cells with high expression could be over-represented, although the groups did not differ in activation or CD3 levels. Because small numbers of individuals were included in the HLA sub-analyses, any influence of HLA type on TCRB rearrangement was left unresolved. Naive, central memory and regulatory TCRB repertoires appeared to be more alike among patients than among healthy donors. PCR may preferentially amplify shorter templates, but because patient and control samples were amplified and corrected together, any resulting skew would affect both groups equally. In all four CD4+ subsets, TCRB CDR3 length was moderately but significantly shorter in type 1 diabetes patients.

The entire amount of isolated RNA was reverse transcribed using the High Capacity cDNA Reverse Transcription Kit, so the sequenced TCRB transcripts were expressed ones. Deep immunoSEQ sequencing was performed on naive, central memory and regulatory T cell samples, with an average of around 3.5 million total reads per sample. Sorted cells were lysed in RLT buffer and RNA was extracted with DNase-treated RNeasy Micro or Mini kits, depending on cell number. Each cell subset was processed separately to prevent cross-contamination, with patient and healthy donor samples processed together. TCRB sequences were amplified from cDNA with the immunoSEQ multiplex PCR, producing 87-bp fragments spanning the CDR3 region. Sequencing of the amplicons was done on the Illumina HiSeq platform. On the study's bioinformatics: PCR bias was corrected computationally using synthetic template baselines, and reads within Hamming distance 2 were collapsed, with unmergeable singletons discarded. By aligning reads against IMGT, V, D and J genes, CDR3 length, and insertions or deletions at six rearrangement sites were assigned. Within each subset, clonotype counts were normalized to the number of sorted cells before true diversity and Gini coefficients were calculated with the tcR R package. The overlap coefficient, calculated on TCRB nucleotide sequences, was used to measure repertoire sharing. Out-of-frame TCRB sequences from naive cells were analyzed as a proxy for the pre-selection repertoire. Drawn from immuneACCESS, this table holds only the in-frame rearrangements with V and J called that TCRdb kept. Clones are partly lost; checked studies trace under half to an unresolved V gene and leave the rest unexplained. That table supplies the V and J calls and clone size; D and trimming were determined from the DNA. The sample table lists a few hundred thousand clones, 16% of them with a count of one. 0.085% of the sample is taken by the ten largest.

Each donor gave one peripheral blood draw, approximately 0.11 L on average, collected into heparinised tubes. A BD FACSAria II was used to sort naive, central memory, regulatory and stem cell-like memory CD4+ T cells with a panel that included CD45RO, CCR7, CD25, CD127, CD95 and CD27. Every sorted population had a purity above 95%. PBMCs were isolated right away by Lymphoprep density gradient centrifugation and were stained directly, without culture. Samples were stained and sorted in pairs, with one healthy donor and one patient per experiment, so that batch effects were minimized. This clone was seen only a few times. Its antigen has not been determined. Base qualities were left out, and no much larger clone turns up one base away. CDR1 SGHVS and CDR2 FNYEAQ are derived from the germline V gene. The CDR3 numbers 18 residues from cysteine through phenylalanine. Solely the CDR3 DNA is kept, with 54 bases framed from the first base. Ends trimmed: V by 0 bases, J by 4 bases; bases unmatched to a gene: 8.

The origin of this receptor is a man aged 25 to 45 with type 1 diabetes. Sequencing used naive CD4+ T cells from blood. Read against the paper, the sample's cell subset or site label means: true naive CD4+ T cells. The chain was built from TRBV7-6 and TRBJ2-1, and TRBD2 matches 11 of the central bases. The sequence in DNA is TGTGCCAGCAGCTTAGCCCCCCGTGGGACTAGCGGATACAATGAGCAGTTCTTC. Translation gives CASSLAPRGTSGYNEQFF.